The 6 T cell receptor beta chains given below trace back to one sample, sequenced in a study of blood T cells in healthy people across ages. Primers used in a second PCR of about 6 to 12 cycles were a sample-barcoded 5' primer and a J-beta primer mix. One entry per CDR3 protein, called by TCRdb with MiXCR from the 5' RACE reads. The sample has more than 1.4 million distinct CDR3 sequences; roughly 40% are singletons. Sequencing used blood. Every receptor here comes from a young woman in good health.

This rearrangement joins TRBV18 to TRBJ2-1; unclear D gene. Trimming took 6 bases from V and 3 from J, leaving 18 bases between them. Germline V gene lookup returns CDR1 KGHSH and CDR2 LQKENI. CDR3 size: 16 residues. CDR3 nucleotide sequence: TGTGCCAGCTCCCTGACGACTTTGCATGGCTACAATGAGCAGTTCTTC. Translated, it gives CASSLTTLHGYNEQFF.

This clonotype was seen a handful of times. The chain recombines TRBV6-2 or TRBV6-3 with TRBJ2-3; no clear D gene. Trimming left V 6 bases short and J 4 bases short, with 8 bases between. The CDR3 extends over 12 amino acids. Germline assignment: CDR1 MNHEY and CDR2 SVGEGT. The CDR3 coding sequence is TGTGCCAGCAGGGATTCGGCAGATACGCAGTATTTT. The encoded protein is CASRDSADTQYF.

This clonotype was detected only a few times. The genes are TRBV10-3 and TRBJ1-1; a weak D match, TRBD1 (6 bases). This CDR3 comprises 12 residues. Germline CDR1 and CDR2: ENHRY and SYGVKD. Trimming pared 9 bases from V and 7 bases from J, leaving 15 bases between. The CDR3 DNA follows: TGTGCCATTCGGGACACCGAGGGTGAAGCTTTCTTT. Translated: CAIRDTEGEAFF.

The rearrangement joins TRBV12-3 or TRBV12-4 to TRBJ2-6, with no clear D. V was clipped by 6 bases and J by 3 bases, with 9 bases between them. This CDR3 comprises 14 residues. The CDR3 region is CASRVRLGANVLTF. CDR3 DNA sequence: TGTGCCAGCAGGGTCCGTCTTGGGGCCAACGTCCTGACTTTC.

The chain joins TRBV25-1 to TRBJ2-1, with D possibly being TRBD1 (6 bases). Between the trimmed V and J ends, which lost 5 bases and 3 bases, there was a span of 11 bases. CDR3 length: 14 residues. Germline V CDR1 and CDR2: MGHDK, SYGVNS. CDR3 in DNA: TGTGCCAGCAGTAAAGGACAGCTCTACAATGAGCAGTTCTTC. Translation: CASSKGQLYNEQFF.

This rearrangement joins TRBV5-1 to TRBJ2-2, with 12 bases identical to TRBD2. J was trimmed by 7 bases and V by 3 bases; bases with no gene match: 4. This CDR3 spans 15 amino acids. Germline V gene lookup returns CDR1 SGHRS and CDR2 YFSETQ. DNA of the CDR3: TGCGCCAGCAGCTCTAGCGGGGGGGCCGACGGGGAGCTGTTTTTT. This gives the protein CASSSSGGADGELFF.